This T cell receptor (beta chain) was profiled in a study of shared clonotypes between healthy human individuals (dated by TCRdb to about 2020). Describing the broader study: A couple of women and three men aged 18 to 49 years were included in the cohort. For each donor, three plates each were used for CD4 naive and CD4 memory, two plates were used for CD8 naive, and one plate was used for CD8 memory. To estimate repertoire size and how much clonotype sharing occurs between individuals, the study deeply sequenced the blood TCR repertoires of 4 to 6 healthy adults. Libraries were prepared and TCR repertoires were sequenced by different laboratories using diverse techniques, in order to increase sequencing depth and limit assay-specific biases. Each donor's leukapheresis produced roughly between roughly 0.85 and 10 billion PBMCs.

The donors were healthy, HIV-negative adults with no recently reported acute infections or vaccinations. Only Caucasian adults living in Nashville, Tennessee, USA were represented among the donors. Magnetic negative selection was used to enrich CD4+ T cells, after which naive cells were positively selected on CD45RA and the negative fraction became the memory subset. Blood was obtained by leukapheresis, after which PBMCs were separated by Ficoll-Histopaque density gradient centrifugation and cryopreserved in liquid nitrogen vapor phase. Analytical flow cytometry was used to check the purity and quantity of each magnetically sorted T cell population. From each sorted fraction, genomic DNA was isolated and quantified by UV absorbance on a Nanodrop 2000c. On this clone itself: Its antigen target is currently unknown. One base away there is no much larger clone; base qualities are not given.

Using the deep immunoSEQ assay, multiplex PCR amplified TCR CDR3 regions from genomic DNA. Extracted genomic DNA from each cell subset was distributed evenly across all wells of several immunoSEQ 96-well plates, and each plate was treated as a replicate. For sorted subsets, each replicate PCR was loaded with around 200 ng genomic DNA, equivalent to 32,000 or so T cell genomes. Purified libraries were quantified with a Qubit 3.0 fluorometer, sized on a Bioanalyzer 2100, and re-quantified with the KAPA Library Quantification kit. Each immunoSEQ 96-well plate was sequenced on its own single-read 150-cycle Illumina NextSeq 550 flow cell. The original methods were these. Because the immunoSEQ output held only junctional sequences and lacked quality scores, the filtering could not match the filtering applied to full-length reads. Sequences were annotated with PyIR, a Python wrapper for IgBLAST v1.9, and V/J genes and CDR3 were assigned using IMGT germline references. Reads were removed for weak V/J assignments (E-value above 1e-6), missing CDR3, stop codons, out-of-frame junctions, or ambiguous translated residues. V3J clonotypes were defined by identical inferred V gene, J gene, and CDR3 amino acid sequence. The percentage overlap between two repertoires was calculated by dividing the number of shared unique clonotypes by the size of the smaller repertoire. RTK rarefaction, the Chao1 estimator, and Recon v2.1 estimates of unobserved clonotypes were used to assess repertoire richness. OLGA was used to compute generation probabilities for all TCRbeta clonotypes that the gDNA method yielded from several donors. TCRdb provides this immuneACCESS table in a form limited to in-frame rearrangements. Some clones are lacking; in checked studies, under half of them reflect an unresolved V gene, and why the rest are absent is not known. For V, J and clone size, that table is used; D and trimming come from the DNA. The sample table shows a few million clones, and more than 80% are seen once. In total, the top ten clones hold 0.14% of the sample.

The study at large found these results: The genetic and exposure-history diversity represented was limited by the small number of donors. When a handful of donors were compared, the shared fraction of clonotypes was around 4.6% for naive CD4, 3.5% to 4% for naive CD8, more than 2% for memory CD4, and 0.4% for memory CD8. Estimated clonotype richness was generally larger for naive than for memory subsets. Sampling was restricted to blood, and TCR repertoires in tissue are likely to differ from TCR repertoires in blood. Higher generation probabilities were observed for clonotypes shared by all four sorted-subset donors than for non-shared clonotypes. Incomplete sequencing was indicated by rarefaction of sorted-subset datasets, despite the large sequencing depth. Based on pairwise subsampling, the degree of clonotype sharing among donors was expected to be affected by sequencing depth.

Sample: naive CD4+ T cells sorted from blood. This specimen's cell subset or site label, per the study, means: CD45RA+ positively selected. The source is a young man in good health.

The CDR3 protein is CASSVGTGLSPLHF. The bases are TGTGCCAGCAGCGTAGGGACAGGTCTCTCACCCCTCCACTTT. The chain is assembled from TRBV9 and TRBJ1-6; 7 central nucleotides agree with TRBD1. The CDR3, from cysteine to phenylalanine, totals 14 residues. Only the CDR3 DNA is retained, 42 bases long and in frame from the first base. At the junction V is shortened by 0 bases and J by 10 bases; bases outside the gene matches: 4. From a lookup of the germline V gene, CDR1 and CDR2 are SGDLS and YYNGEE.